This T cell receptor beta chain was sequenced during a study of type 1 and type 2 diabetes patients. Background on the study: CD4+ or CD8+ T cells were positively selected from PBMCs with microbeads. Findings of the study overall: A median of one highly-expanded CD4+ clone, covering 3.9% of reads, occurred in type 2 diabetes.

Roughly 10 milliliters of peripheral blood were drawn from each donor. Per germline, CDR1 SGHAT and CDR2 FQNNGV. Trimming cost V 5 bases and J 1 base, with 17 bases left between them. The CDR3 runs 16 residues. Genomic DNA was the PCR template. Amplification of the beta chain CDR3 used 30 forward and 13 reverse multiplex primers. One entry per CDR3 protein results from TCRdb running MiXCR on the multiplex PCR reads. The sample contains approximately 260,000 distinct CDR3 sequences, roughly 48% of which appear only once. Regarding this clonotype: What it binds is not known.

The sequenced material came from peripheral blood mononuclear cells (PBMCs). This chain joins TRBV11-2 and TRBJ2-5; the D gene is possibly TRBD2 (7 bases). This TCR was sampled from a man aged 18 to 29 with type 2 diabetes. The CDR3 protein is CASSLGGASSQETQYF. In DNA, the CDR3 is TGTGCCAGCAGCCTAGGGGGGGCCTCTAGCCAAGAGACCCAGTACTTC.